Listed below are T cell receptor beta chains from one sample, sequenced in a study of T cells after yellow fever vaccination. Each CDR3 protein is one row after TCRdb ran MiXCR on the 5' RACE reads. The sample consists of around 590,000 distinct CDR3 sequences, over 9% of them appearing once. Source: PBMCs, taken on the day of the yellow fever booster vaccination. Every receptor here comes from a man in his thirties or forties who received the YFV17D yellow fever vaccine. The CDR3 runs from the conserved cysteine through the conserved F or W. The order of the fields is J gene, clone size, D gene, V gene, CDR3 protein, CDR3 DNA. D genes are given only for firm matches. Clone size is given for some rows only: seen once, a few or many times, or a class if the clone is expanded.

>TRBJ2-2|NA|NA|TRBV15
CATSRGSGTLNTGELFF
TGTGCCACCAGCAGAGGTTCCGGGACATTGAACACCGGGGAGCTGTTTTTT
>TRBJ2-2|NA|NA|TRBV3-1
CASSQVGRPGELFF
TGTGCCAGCAGCCAAGTCGGGAGACCCGGGGAGCTGTTTTTT
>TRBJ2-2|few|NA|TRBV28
CASLTGNTGELFF
TGTGCCAGCCTGACAGGGAACACCGGGGAGCTGTTTTTT
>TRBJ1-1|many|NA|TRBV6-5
CASSYRELNTEAFF
TGTGCCAGCAGTTACCGGGAGTTGAACACTGAAGCTTTCTTT
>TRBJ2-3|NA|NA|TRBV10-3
CAISALATTDTQYF
TGTGCCATCAGTGCTCTAGCTACCACAGATACGCAGTATTTT
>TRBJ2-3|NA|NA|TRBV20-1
CSATAEYPDTQYF
TGCAGTGCCACTGCAGAGTACCCAGATACGCAGTATTTT
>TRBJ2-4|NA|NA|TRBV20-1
CSALPLDQGLKNIQYF
TGCAGTGCCTTGCCCCTGGATCAGGGCTTAAAAAACATTCAGTACTTC
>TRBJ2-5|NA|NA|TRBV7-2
CASSLPGLKETQYF
TGTGCCAGCAGCTTACCTGGACTAAAAGAGACCCAGTACTTC
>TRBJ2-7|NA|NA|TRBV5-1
CASSLDVGSPRWQYF
TGCGCCAGCAGCTTGGATGTCGGGAGTCCACGTTGGCAGTACTTC
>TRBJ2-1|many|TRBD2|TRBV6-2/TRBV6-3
CASSSSGVGNEQFF
TGTGCCAGCAGCTCCAGCGGGGTTGGGAATGAGCAGTTCTTC
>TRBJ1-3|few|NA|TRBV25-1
CASRMSSGNTIYF
TGTGCCAGCAGAATGTCGTCAGGAAACACCATATATTTT
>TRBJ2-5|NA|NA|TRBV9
CASSPRAQMETQYF
TGTGCCAGCAGCCCACGGGCGCAAATGGAGACCCAGTACTTC
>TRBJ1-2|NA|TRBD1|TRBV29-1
CSVESTGGGGGYTF
TGCAGCGTTGAGAGCACAGGGGGCGGAGGAGGCTACACCTTC
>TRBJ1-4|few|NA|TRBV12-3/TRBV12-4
CASSFYGTNGRGEKLFF
TGTGCCAGCAGTTTTTATGGGACAAATGGCCGAGGTGAAAAACTGTTTTTT
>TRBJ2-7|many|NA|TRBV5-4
CASSLARDEQYF
TGTGCCAGCAGCTTGGCGCGTGACGAGCAGTACTTC
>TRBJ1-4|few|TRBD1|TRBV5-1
CASSPKAQGGAVEKLFF
TGCGCCAGCAGCCCGAAAGCCCAAGGGGGCGCGGTCGAAAAACTGTTTTTT
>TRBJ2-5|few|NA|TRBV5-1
CASSLALVGETQYF
TGCGCCAGCAGCTTGGCCTTGGTAGGGGAGACCCAGTACTTC
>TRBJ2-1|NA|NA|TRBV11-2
CASSLATPLINEQFF
TGTGCCAGCAGCTTGGCCACCCCCCTAATCAATGAGCAGTTCTTC
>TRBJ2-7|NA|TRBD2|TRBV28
CASASGTAYEQYF
TGTGCCAGTGCGAGCGGGACCGCCTACGAGCAGTACTTC
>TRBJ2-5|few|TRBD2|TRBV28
CASHGGGQETQYF
TGTGCCAGCCATGGGGGGGGGCAAGAGACCCAGTACTTC
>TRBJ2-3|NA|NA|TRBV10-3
CAAAARWETDTQYF
TGTGCCGCTGCGGCCCGGTGGGAAACAGATACGCAGTATTTT
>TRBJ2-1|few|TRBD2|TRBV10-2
CASSESGRGFYNEQFF
TGCGCCAGCAGTGAAAGCGGGAGGGGATTCTACAATGAGCAGTTCTTC
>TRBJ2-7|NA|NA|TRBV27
CASSLPDRTYEQYF
TGTGCCAGCAGTTTACCCGACAGAACCTACGAGCAGTACTTC
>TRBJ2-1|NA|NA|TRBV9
CSSSVASELNYNEQFF
TGTTCCAGCAGCGTAGCTTCGGAGTTAAACTACAATGAGCAGTTCTTC
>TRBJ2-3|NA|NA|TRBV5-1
CASSGGGPGTDTQYF
TGCGCCAGCAGCGGTGGGGGTCCGGGCACAGATACGCAGTATTTT
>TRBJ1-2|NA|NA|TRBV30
CAWTRTLKGGYTF
TGTGCCTGGACGCGTACTCTAAAAGGTGGCTACACCTTC
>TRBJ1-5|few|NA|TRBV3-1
CASSNRDQPQHF
TGTGCCAGCAGCAACAGGGATCAGCCCCAGCATTTT
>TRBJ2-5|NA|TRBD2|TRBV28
CASSPPRAGGPGETQYF
TGTGCCAGCAGTCCCCCTCGAGCGGGAGGGCCCGGAGAGACCCAGTACTTC
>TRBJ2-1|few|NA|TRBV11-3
CASSLVGEGGEQFF
TGTGCCAGCAGCTTGGTGGGAGAAGGGGGAGAGCAGTTCTTC
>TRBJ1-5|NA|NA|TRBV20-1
CSAFAGTHDQPQHF
TGCAGTGCTTTCGCCGGGACACACGATCAGCCCCAGCATTTT
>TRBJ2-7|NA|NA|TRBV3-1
CASSQEAGRAYF
TGTGCCAGCAGCCAAGAGGCAGGGCGGGCGTACTTC
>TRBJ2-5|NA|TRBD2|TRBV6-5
CASSYSKASGIETQYF
TGTGCCAGCAGTTACTCGAAGGCTAGCGGGATTGAGACCCAGTACTTC
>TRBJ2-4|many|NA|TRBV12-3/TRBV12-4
CASSFNGENIQYF
TGTGCCAGCAGTTTCAACGGCGAAAACATTCAGTACTTC
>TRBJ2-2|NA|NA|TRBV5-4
CASSLGETRAGELFF
TGTGCCAGCAGCCTTGGAGAGACGAGAGCCGGGGAGCTGTTTTTT
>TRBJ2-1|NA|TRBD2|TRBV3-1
CASSQEGSGAGYNEQFF
TGTGCCAGCAGCCAAGAGGGGAGCGGGGCGGGTTACAATGAGCAGTTCTTC
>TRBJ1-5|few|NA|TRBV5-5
CASSWTAAQPQHF
TGTGCCAGCAGCTGGACGGCCGCTCAGCCCCAGCATTTT
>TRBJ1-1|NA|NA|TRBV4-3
CASSQVGVAEAFF
TGCGCCAGCAGCCAAGTAGGAGTAGCTGAAGCTTTCTTT
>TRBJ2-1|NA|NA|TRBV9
CASRPTRSNEQFF
TGTGCCAGCAGGCCAACCAGGAGCAATGAGCAGTTCTTC
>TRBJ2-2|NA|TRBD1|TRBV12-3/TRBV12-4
CASRDRGRLTGELFF
TGTGCCAGCAGGGACAGGGGGCGCCTGACCGGGGAGCTGTTTTTT
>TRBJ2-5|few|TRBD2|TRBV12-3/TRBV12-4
CASSSGGGRQETQYF
TGTGCCAGCAGCTCCGGGGGGGGGAGACAAGAGACCCAGTACTTC
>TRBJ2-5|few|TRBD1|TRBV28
CASRSMTGTGDQETQYF
TGTGCCAGCAGATCCATGACTGGGACAGGGGATCAGGAGACCCAGTACTTC
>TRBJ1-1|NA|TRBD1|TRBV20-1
CSAGRSRGYGAEAFF
TGCAGTGCTGGGCGGAGCAGGGGGTATGGGGCTGAAGCTTTCTTT
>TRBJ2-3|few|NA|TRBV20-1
CSAFQGGVGDTQYF
TGCAGTGCCTTTCAGGGGGGAGTTGGAGATACGCAGTATTTT
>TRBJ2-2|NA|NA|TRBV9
CVSSENTGELFF
TGTGTCAGCAGCGAGAACACCGGGGAGCTGTTTTTT
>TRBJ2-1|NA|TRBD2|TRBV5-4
CASTEGGRGNEQFF
TGTGCCAGCACCGAAGGCGGGAGAGGCAATGAGCAGTTCTTC
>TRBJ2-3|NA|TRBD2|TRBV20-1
CSALAGLSDTQYF
TGCAGTGCCCTAGCGGGATTGTCAGATACGCAGTATTTT
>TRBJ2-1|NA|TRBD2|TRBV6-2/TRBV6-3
CASSPRGLAENNEQFF
TGTGCCAGCAGCCCACGTGGCCTAGCGGAGAACAATGAGCAGTTCTTC
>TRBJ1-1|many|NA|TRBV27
CASSLERARDTEAFF
TGTGCCAGCAGTTTAGAACGGGCAAGAGACACTGAAGCTTTCTTT
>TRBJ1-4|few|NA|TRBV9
CASSPGLVNEKLFF
TGTGCCAGCAGCCCGGGACTGGTAAATGAAAAACTGTTTTTT
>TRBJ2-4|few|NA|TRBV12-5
CASGLAPGQALAKNIQYF
TGTGCTAGTGGTTTGGCCCCCGGACAAGCACTAGCCAAAAACATTCAGTACTTC
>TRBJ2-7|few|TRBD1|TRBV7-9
CASSFRDRGFHEQYF
TGTGCCAGCAGCTTTCGGGACAGGGGTTTCCACGAGCAGTACTTC
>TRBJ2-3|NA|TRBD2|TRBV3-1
CASSQDASGRGTQYF
TGTGCCAGCAGCCAAGACGCTAGCGGGAGGGGTACGCAGTATTTT
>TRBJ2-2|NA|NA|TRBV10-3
CAISELPENTGELFF
TGTGCCATCAGTGAGCTCCCTGAGAACACCGGGGAGCTGTTTTTT
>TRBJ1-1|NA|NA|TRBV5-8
CASIEVLSHTEAFF
TGTGCCAGCATCGAGGTTTTAAGCCACACTGAAGCTTTCTTT
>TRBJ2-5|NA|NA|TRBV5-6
CASSYSVERGETQYF
TGTGCCAGCAGCTACAGCGTTGAAAGAGGGGAGACCCAGTACTTC